A single sample is the source of the 13 T cell receptor beta chains below, sequenced in a study of OX40 agonist ivuxolimab in advanced cancers. TCRdb keeps only in-frame clones here, not all; method: immunoSEQ multiplex PCR. Of about 67,000 clones listed, more than 75% are singletons. The sample in question was CD4+ or CD8+ T cells sorted from blood, obtained in a trial of the OX40 agonist ivuxolimab. These receptors were obtained from an adult with an advanced solid tumor such as melanoma, head and neck, liver or kidney cancer.

The chain joins TRBV6-5 to TRBJ1-1; maybe TRBD1 (5 bases). Germline CDR1 MNHEY, CDR2 SVGAGI. Deletions cut 0 bases from V and 0 bases from J, with 8 bases between. The CDR3 totals 15 residues. CDR3 loop: CASSYSQGMNTEAFF. CDR3 DNA: TGTGCCAGCAGTTACTCTCAGGGTATGAACACTGAAGCTTTCTTT.

This sequence joins TRBV4-2 and TRBJ1-5; D is possibly TRBD1 (5 bases). Germline CDR1 and CDR2: LGHNA and YNFKEQ. The CDR3 is 16 residues long. V was clipped by 0 bases and J by 0 bases, with 9 bases between them. The CDR3 region has the DNA TGTGCCAGCAGCCAAGATCGCGGGGGTAGCAATCAGCCCCAGCATTTT. It codes for CASSQDRGGSNQPQHF.

V gene TRBV7-9 combines with J gene TRBJ2-1; maybe TRBD2 (5 bases). The CDR3 is 14 amino acids. Per the germline V gene, CDR1 is SEHNR and CDR2 is FQNEAQ (reference sequence). V was cut by 8 bases and J by 4 bases, with 15 bases left in between. CDR3 nucleotides: TGTGCCAGCTCTCCGATGCGGACTTACAATGAGCAGTTCTTC. Amino acids: CASSPMRTYNEQFF.

The chain employs TRBV7-2 and TRBJ2-7, with TRBD1 matching 9 bases. From germline, CDR1 is SGHTA and CDR2 FQGNSA. The CDR3 covers 15 residues. V shed 4 bases, J shed 5 bases, and the junction held 9 bases outside the gene matches. The CDR3 DNA sequence: TGTGCCAGCAGCTCCACCGCGGGACAGGGTAACGAGCAGTACTTC. This gives the protein CASSSTAGQGNEQYF.

This chain connects TRBV23-1 to TRBJ2-5; D not resolved. TRBV23-1 is known as an ORF, though its function is uncertain. The CDR3 loop spans 13 amino acids. Trimming took 2 bases from V and 2 from J, leaving 6 bases between them. The CDR3 DNA is TGCGCCAGCAGTCAAACGCGGCAAGAGACCCAGTACTTC. Its protein is CASSQTRQETQYF.

The chain recombines TRBV19 with TRBJ1-5, with D possibly being TRBD1 (6 bases). V was trimmed by 9 bases and J by 5 bases, leaving 14 bases between them. The CDR3 contains 13 residues. Looked up from germline, CDR1 is LNHDA and CDR2 is SQIVND (reference sequence). The CDR3 nucleotides are TGTGCCAGCACAGGGATACGGGATCAGCCCCAGCATTTT. Protein sequence: CASTGIRDQPQHF.

The J gene is TRBJ1-1, the V gene TRBV9; a weak D match, TRBD1 (5 bases). The germline V gene encodes CDR1 SGDLS and CDR2 YYNGEE. Trimming removed 0 bases at V and 4 bases at J, with 7 bases between. The CDR3 has 13 amino acids. CDR3 coding DNA: TGTGCCAGCAGCGTAGCAGGGAGCACTGAAGCTTTCTTT. Translation: CASSVAGSTEAFF.

The chain carries TRBV6-5 and TRBJ1-5, with D perhaps TRBD1 (5 bases). Trimming removed 4 bases at V and 1 base at J, with 11 bases between. The CDR3 length is 15 residues. Germline V lookup: CDR1 MNHEY, CDR2 SVGAGI. CDR3 DNA sequence: TGTGCCAGCAGTTCCCCCCGGGACAGCAATCAGCCCCAGCATTTT. Amino acids: CASSSPRDSNQPQHF.

The chain employs TRBV19 and TRBJ2-1; 7 positions agree with TRBD1. CDR1 and CDR2 (germline): LNHDA, SQIVND (reference sequence). V was pared by 4 bases and J by 5 bases, with 2 bases of the junction left unmatched. The CDR3 has 13 residues. DNA of the CDR3: TGTGCCAGTAGTAAGGGACAGAACAATGAGCAGTTCTTC. As protein: CASSKGQNNEQFF.

Written as DNA, the CDR3 is TGTGCCAGCAGTTTAAGAAGGGTTGGGGAGACCCAGTACTTC. Protein: CASSLRRVGETQYF. This chain connects TRBV27 to TRBJ2-5; no clear D. The ends were cut back, 2 bases at V and 5 bases at J, with 12 bases in the middle. The CDR3 is 14 amino acids. Germline V CDR1 and CDR2: MNHEY, SMNVEV (reference sequence).

Comment on this clone: This sample includes further DNA sequences coding for the same CDR3. The chain links TRBV10-3 to TRBJ2-2, with D tentatively TRBD1 (6 bases). Trimming stripped 7 bases from V and 7 bases from J, with 19 bases between. CDR1 is ENHRY and CDR2 is SYGVKD in the germline V gene. The CDR3 is made up of 15 amino acids. As DNA, the CDR3 is TGTGCCATCAATCAGGGAACAGGGCAGGGCGGGGAGCTGTTTTTT. Amino acid sequence: CAINQGTGQGGELFF.

Concerning this clone: This sample includes further DNA sequences coding for the same CDR3. The rearrangement joins TRBV6-1 to TRBJ1-1; D is perhaps TRBD1 (5 bases). The CDR3 covers 13 residues. CDR1 and CDR2 from the germline V gene are MNHNS and SASEGT. Trimming removed 6 bases from V and 1 base from J, with 9 bases in between. In DNA form, the CDR3 reads TGTGCCAGCAGGTGGGGGAGGAACACTGAAGCTTTCTTT. It yields the protein CASRWGRNTEAFF.

V and J are TRBV7-2 and TRBJ2-5; perhaps D is TRBD1 or TRBD2 (7 bases each). Trimming left V 5 bases short and J 5 bases short, with 15 bases between. Germline V gives CDR1 SGHTA, CDR2 FQGNSA. This CDR3 has 14 residues. As DNA, the CDR3 is TGTGCCAGCAGCCAGGGGGGGAGAGCGGAGACCCAGTACTTC. The encoded protein is CASSQGGRAETQYF.